The rows below give T cell receptor beta chains drawn from one sample of a study of T cells in Graves' hyperthyroidism and ophthalmopathy. TCRdb re-analysed the multiplex PCR reads in MiXCR, keeping a single row per CDR3 protein. The data hold 300,000 to 350,000 distinct CDR3 sequences, with around a sixth observed a single time. Sequencing was done on a sample of blood. These receptors were obtained from a woman aged 45 to 65 with Graves' hyperthyroidism. CDR3s include the opening cysteine and the closing phenylalanine or tryptophan. A D gene is named only where the DNA matches it firmly. Clone size is shown for a subset of rows, as once, few, many or a class of expanded clone.

j_gene,abundance,v_gene,d_gene,CDR3nt,CDR3aa
TRBJ2-3,many,TRBV24-1,.,TGTGCCACCAGTGATAGTCGCCAGGGGTCAGATACGCAGTATTTT,CATSDSRQGSDTQYF
TRBJ2-1,few,TRBV29-1,TRBD2,TGCAGCGTTGAAGGTGCTAGCGGGAGCTCCTACAATGAGCAGTTCTTC,CSVEGASGSSYNEQFF
TRBJ2-1,.,TRBV20-1,.,TGCAGTGCTACCCCTGATTTCAATGAGCAGTTCTTC,CSATPDFNEQFF
TRBJ2-5,.,TRBV5-1,TRBD1,TGCGCCAGCAGCTCAGGACAGGCTGGACAAGAGACCCAGTACTTC,CASSSGQAGQETQYF
TRBJ2-7,.,TRBV5-1,.,TGCGCCAGCAGCTTGTCCCCTGCCCCCTACGAGCAGTACTTC,CASSLSPAPYEQYF
TRBJ2-7,many,TRBV12-3/TRBV12-4,TRBD2,TGTGCCAGCAGTTTATACGGGGAGGGGAGCTCCTACGAGCAGTACTTC,CASSLYGEGSSYEQYF
TRBJ1-3,few,TRBV30,.,TGTGCCTACGATCACGGCCCCACTGGAAACACCATATATTTT,CAYDHGPTGNTIYF
TRBJ1-6,.,TRBV6-2/TRBV6-3,.,TGTGCCAGCAGTTACCCCTTCGGGGGTTCACCCCTCCACTTT,CASSYPFGGSPLHF
TRBJ2-1,.,TRBV19,.,TGTGCCAGTAGTATGTCGCGAGACCTCAATGAGCAGTTCTTC,CASSMSRDLNEQFF
TRBJ2-5,few,TRBV10-2,.,TGCGCCAGCAGTGACGGGGTCACTCAAGAGACCCAGTACTTC,CASSDGVTQETQYF
TRBJ2-3,many,TRBV7-9,.,TGTGCCAGCAGCCCAAACCCCAGGGGATCAGGGGATACGCAGTATTTT,CASSPNPRGSGDTQYF
TRBJ1-1,many,TRBV12-3/TRBV12-4,.,TGTGCCAGCAGTTTAGGAGGCGGAGGGGCGCCGAACACTGAAGCTTTCTTT,CASSLGGGGAPNTEAFF
TRBJ1-1,.,TRBV6-1,TRBD1,TGTGCCAGCAGTGAAGGGCTGGGACAGGTTTTTAACACTGAAGCTTTCTTT,CASSEGLGQVFNTEAFF
TRBJ2-5,.,TRBV20-1,.,TGCAGGAGAGGTTCCGGGACGAACCCTGGGACCCAGTACTTC,CRRGSGTNPGTQYF
TRBJ1-3,few,TRBV7-9,.,TGTGCCAGCAGCTCCCCCTTAAAACAGGACACCTACTCTGGAAACACCATATATTTT,CASSSPLKQDTYSGNTIYF
TRBJ1-2,many,TRBV20-1,TRBD1,TGCAGTGCGGAGGACCTGGGACAGGGTGCGGCTGGCTACACCTTC,CSAEDLGQGAAGYTF
TRBJ1-2,few,TRBV29-1,.,TGCAGCGTTGTTCAGGGGACCCATGGCTACACCTTC,CSVVQGTHGYTF
TRBJ1-1,many,TRBV6-1,TRBD1,TGTGCCAGCAGGGGTGGACAGGCCGGAGTCACTGAAGCTTTCTTT,CASRGGQAGVTEAFF
TRBJ1-5,.,TRBV6-1,.,TGTGCCAGCAGTGAGACGAGCAATCAGCCCCAGCATTTT,CASSETSNQPQHF
TRBJ2-2,.,TRBV7-9,.,TGTGCCAGCAGCCCAGGTTATCTAGAGCCCGGGGAGCTGTTTTTT,CASSPGYLEPGELFF
TRBJ2-2,few,TRBV11-2,.,TGTGCCAGCGCAACCCAGGACGGAGACACCGGGGAGCTGTTTTTT,CASATQDGDTGELFF
TRBJ1-5,many,TRBV20-1,.,TGCAGTGCTAGAGGTCTGTCGGGACATCAGCCCCAGCATTTT,CSARGLSGHQPQHF
TRBJ1-5,.,TRBV20-1,TRBD1,TGCAGTGCTAGAGATGGACAGGGGCGAGATCAGCCCCAGCATTTT,CSARDGQGRDQPQHF
TRBJ1-3,.,TRBV5-5,.,TGTGCCAGCAGCTTGTGGGGCGCGAATCTATCTGGAAACACCATATATTTT,CASSLWGANLSGNTIYF
TRBJ2-5,few,TRBV29-1,TRBD2,TGCAGCGTGCAGGGTCAGGGCGGGAGCATGGAGACCCAGTACTTC,CSVQGQGGSMETQYF
TRBJ2-4,few,TRBV5-5,.,TGTGCCAGCAGCTATACTTGGGTCACAGTAGGAGCCAAAAACATTCAGTACTTC,CASSYTWVTVGAKNIQYF
TRBJ1-2,many,TRBV6-1,TRBD1,TGTGCCAGCAGTAAACAGGGGGCGGAGGACTATGGCTACACCTTC,CASSKQGAEDYGYTF
TRBJ2-1,many,TRBV6-1,.,TGTGCAACCTCCCTGGGTAGCTCCTACAATGAGCAGTTCTTC,CATSLGSSYNEQFF
TRBJ1-1,.,TRBV5-1,.,TGCGCCAGCAGCTTGGGTCCCGGGGGAGTCACTGAAGCTTTCTTT,CASSLGPGGVTEAFF
TRBJ1-4,.,TRBV29-1,.,TGCAGCGTGCGGGGGCAGGGGGAAAAACTGTTTTTT,CSVRGQGEKLFF
TRBJ2-3,many,TRBV19,TRBD2,TGTGCCAGTAGTATATCCCCTTCCTGGCGGGGGGACACAGATACGCAGTATTTT,CASSISPSWRGDTDTQYF
TRBJ1-1,.,TRBV4-2,.,TGTGCCAGCAGCCAAGATACGGGGTTGCGGGGGCAAGCTTTCTTT,CASSQDTGLRGQAFF
TRBJ2-1,many,TRBV28,TRBD2,TGTGCCAGCAGACCCTTTGCGGGAGAACGTGAGCAGTTCTTC,CASRPFAGEREQFF
TRBJ2-2,few,TRBV10-1,.,TGCGCCAGCAGTGATGCAGGGTTAACCGGGGAGCTGTTTTTT,CASSDAGLTGELFF
TRBJ2-4,.,TRBV20-1,.,TGCAGTGCTAGAGATTACCGGGGGGCAACCAAAAACATTCAGTACTTC,CSARDYRGATKNIQYF
TRBJ1-5,.,TRBV12-3/TRBV12-4,.,TGTGCCAGCAGTCCTCAACTGGGTAGCAATCAGCCCCAGCATTTT,CASSPQLGSNQPQHF
TRBJ1-1,few,TRBV7-9,.,TGTGCCAGCAGCTCTACATTGAACACTGAAGCTTTCTTT,CASSSTLNTEAFF
TRBJ2-1,few,TRBV29-1,.,TGCAGCGTTGATGGGAGCAGGGGATTAAATGAGCAGTTCTTC,CSVDGSRGLNEQFF
TRBJ1-1,many,TRBV5-1,TRBD1,TGCGCCAGCAGCACATCGGGACAGGGGATCACTGAAGCTTTCTTT,CASSTSGQGITEAFF
TRBJ1-5,.,TRBV2,.,TGTGCCAGCAGTGAGGAGTCAGGGGCCCAGCCCCAGCATTTT,CASSEESGAQPQHF
TRBJ2-3,.,TRBV12-3/TRBV12-4,.,TGTGCCAGCAGCCGGAAGGGCGGCACAGATACGCAGTATTTT,CASSRKGGTDTQYF
TRBJ1-1,.,TRBV19,TRBD1,TGTGCCAGTAGTATAGGACAGGGGGGGGACACTGAAGCTTTCTTT,CASSIGQGGDTEAFF
TRBJ2-1,.,TRBV4-1,TRBD1,TGCGCCAGCAGCCACGTCCGGGACAGATACAATGAGCAGTTCTTC,CASSHVRDRYNEQFF
TRBJ2-3,few,TRBV7-6,TRBD2,TGTGCCAGCAGCTTAGGGGCTAGCGGGGGCACAGATACGCAGTATTTT,CASSLGASGGTDTQYF
TRBJ2-1,many,TRBV7-2,TRBD2,TGTGCCAGCAGCCAGACTAGCGGGAGGCCCCGAAGCTCCTACAATGAGCAGTTCTTC,CASSQTSGRPRSSYNEQFF
TRBJ1-2,.,TRBV4-1,.,TGTGCCAGCAGCCAAATCGATTTCCAGGAGGGCTTCTATGGCTACACCTTC,CASSQIDFQEGFYGYTF